One sample yielded the 30 T cell receptor beta chains listed below, sequenced in a study of graft-versus-host responses after intestinal transplantation (TCRdb year 2021). The time point label, read with the paper, signifies: cells obtained before transplantation from donor or recipient. No antigen has been identified for these receptors. Libraries came from the immunoSEQ multiplex PCR assay. This is the immuneACCESS table as TCRdb keeps it, with only in-frame sequences that have V and J called. A part of the clones is gone; compared with another copy, unresolved V genes explain less than half, and the rest is unexplained. Across this sample there are some 130,000 clones, with roughly 91% seen only once. Together, the top ten hold more than 0.09% of the sample. Sequencing was performed on unstimulated CD4+ T cells sorted from spleen or lymph node cells, taken before intestinal transplant. These receptors all come from a human donor who received an intestinal transplant.

This chain joins TRBV9 and TRBJ2-1, with TRBD2 matching over 13 bases. Per germline, CDR1 SGDLS and CDR2 YYNGEE. This CDR3 spans 19 amino acids. The V gene end was trimmed by 3 bases and the J gene end by 0 bases; junction bases not matched to a gene: 9. The CDR3 nucleotides read TGTGCCAGCAGCGCGTGGGGAACTAGCGGGAGGGCCTCCTACAATGAGCAGTTCTTC. It specifies CASSAWGTSGRASYNEQFF.

Details on this clone: The sample has other DNA sequences that encode this CDR3 too. This rearrangement joins TRBV18 to TRBJ1-5; 9 bases agree with TRBD1. With V trimmed by 3 bases and J by 0 bases, 0 bases remained unmatched. Per the germline V gene, CDR1 is KGHSH and CDR2 is LQKENI. The CDR3 runs 15 residues. The CDR3 sequence: CASSPDRGSNQPQHF. CDR3 nucleotide sequence: TGTGCCAGCTCACCGGACAGGGGTAGCAATCAGCCCCAGCATTTT.

This chain links TRBV4-1 with TRBJ2-2; D is ambiguous. V lost 1 base to trimming and J lost 1 base, with 16 bases between them. This CDR3 has 18 residues. Germline V gene data show CDR1 as MGHRA and CDR2 as YSYEKL. CDR3 in amino acids: CASSQVEGAERNTGELFF. CDR3 bases: TGCGCCAGCAGCCAAGTTGAAGGCGCCGAAAGGAACACCGGGGAGCTGTTTTTT.

CDR3 in amino acids: CASGSYRQEGGNQPQHF. The CDR3 DNA follows: TGTGCTAGTGGTTCCTACCGGCAGGAGGGTGGAAATCAGCCCCAGCATTTT. The chain joins TRBV12-5 to TRBJ1-5, with D hard to call. V lost 4 bases and J lost 4, with 20 bases in between. This CDR3 spans 17 amino acids. Looked up from germline, CDR1 is LGHNT and CDR2 is FRNRAP.

The chain is built from TRBV11-2 and TRBJ2-7; D possibly corresponds to TRBD2 (5 bases). Germline V gene lookup returns CDR1 SGHAT and CDR2 FQNNGV. Trimming left V 1 base short and J 4 bases short, with 17 bases between. This CDR3 has 16 amino acids. DNA for the CDR3: TGTGCCAGCAGCTTAGGAATCGCCGCTCGGGGATACGAGCAGTACTTC. It codes for CASSLGIAARGYEQYF.

The chain joins TRBV6-5 to TRBJ2-1, with TRBD2 matching 10 bases. The CDR3 totals 15 residues. Germline values: CDR1 MNHEY, CDR2 SVGAGI. V shed 0 bases, J shed 6 bases, and the junction held 2 bases outside the gene matches. The CDR3 DNA follows: TGTGCCAGCAGTTACTCGGTAGCGGGAGGCAATGAGCAGTTCTTC. It codes for CASSYSVAGGNEQFF.

The V and J genes are TRBV5-1 and TRBJ2-3; D uncertain. Germline CDR1 reads SGHRS; CDR2 reads YFSETQ. V lost 2 bases and J lost 2, with 9 bases in between. The CDR3 length is 14 residues. The CDR3 DNA is TGCGCCAGCAGCTTCTCGGTTCTCACAGATACGCAGTATTTT. This encodes CASSFSVLTDTQYF.

This clone was recorded a few times. The rearrangement joins TRBV10-3 to TRBJ2-6, with unresolved D. V lost 9 bases and J lost 0, with 3 bases in between. Per germline, CDR1 ENHRY and CDR2 SYGVKD. This CDR3 spans 12 amino acids. DNA for the CDR3: TGTGCCATGCGCTCTGGGGCCAACGTCCTGACTTTC. Its protein is CAMRSGANVLTF.

The chain joins TRBV2 to TRBJ1-1; 7 bases are shared with TRBD1. The CDR3 runs to 15 residues. Germline CDR1 is SNHLY and CDR2 is FYNNEI. J gave up 0 bases and V 4 bases, and 5 bases lay outside the gene matches. CDR3 DNA: TGTGCCAGCAGTGGGGGGGGGACAGTGAACACTGAAGCTTTCTTT. Translated: CASSGGGTVNTEAFF.

The V and J genes are TRBV19 and TRBJ1-4; D not resolved. CDR1 LNHDA and CDR2 SQIVND come from the germline V gene (reference sequence). Between the trimmed V and J ends, which lost 5 bases and 7 bases, there was a span of 17 bases. The length of the CDR3 is 15 residues. CDR3 protein: CASSPGEYSGEKLFF. Written as DNA, the CDR3 is TGTGCCAGTAGTCCCGGGGAGTATTCCGGTGAAAAACTGTTTTTT.

The rearrangement links TRBV5-1 to TRBJ2-1, with D possibly being TRBD2 (6 bases). The CDR3 has 15 amino acids. Germline CDR1 and CDR2: SGHRS and YFSETQ. Trimming cost V 1 base and J 1 base, with 9 bases left between them. CDR3 amino acids: CASSLNAGSYNEQFF. CDR3 nucleotides: TGCGCCAGCAGCTTGAACGCGGGATCCTACAATGAGCAGTTCTTC.

V usage is TRBV6-6 and J usage is TRBJ2-7; D is uncertain. The V end lost 11 bases, the J end lost 1 base, and 15 bases lay between the germline ends. The CDR3 consists of 13 residues. Germline CDR1 MNHNY, CDR2 SVGAGI (reference sequence). CDR3 in DNA: TGTGCCGCCCGCCCGAGCACTTCCTACGAGCAGTACTTC. Translating gives CAARPSTSYEQYF.

This chain joins TRBV18 and TRBJ1-1; D not resolved. V was pared by 1 base and J by 2 bases, with 14 bases between. This CDR3 is built from 16 residues. Germline loops: CDR1 KGHSH, CDR2 LQKENI. DNA for the CDR3: TGTGCCAGCTCACCACTAGAAACAGCGGTTAACACTGAAGCTTTCTTT. This sequence encodes CASSPLETAVNTEAFF.

The V call is TRBV2, the J call TRBJ1-4; D is ambiguous. The CDR3 loop spans 15 amino acids. V was shortened by 7 bases and J by 0 bases, with 12 bases between the two germline ends. Germline assignment: CDR1 SNHLY and CDR2 FYNNEI. The CDR3 region is CASILSVATNEKLFF. The CDR3 DNA sequence: TGTGCCAGCATTCTCTCCGTTGCAACTAATGAAAAACTGTTTTTT.

The rearrangement uses TRBV5-1 and TRBJ2-5; TRBD1 agrees at 9 bases. The V gene's germline CDR1 is SGHRS and CDR2 YFSETQ. V lost 10 bases to trimming and J lost 0 bases; unmatched junction nucleotides: 4. This CDR3 is built from 13 residues. The CDR3 sequence: CAGGTGNQETQYF. For the CDR3, the DNA is TGCGCCGGCGGGACAGGGAACCAAGAGACCCAGTACTTC.

The genes are TRBV19 and TRBJ2-1; D unclear. Deletions cut 0 bases from V and 1 base from J, with 7 bases between. The CDR3 extends over 15 amino acids. CDR1 is LNHDA, CDR2 SQIVND, per germline (reference sequence). In nucleotides, the CDR3 is TGTGCCAGTAGTATAGAGGGGTCATCCTACAATGAGCAGTTCTTC. Translating gives CASSIEGSSYNEQFF.

This chain uses TRBV6-1 with TRBJ2-7; weak D call: TRBD2 (6 bases). Per germline, CDR1 MNHNS and CDR2 SASEGT. CDR3 size: 13 residues. The V and J ends lost 11 bases and 1 base respectively, with 15 bases between them. CDR3 coding DNA: TGTGCCGGGGCCGTGGGGGGTTCCTACGAGCAGTACTTC. Translated: CAGAVGGSYEQYF.

V is TRBV5-1 and J is TRBJ2-7, with TRBD2 matching over 11 bases. CDR3 length: 18 amino acids. Germline trimming cut 5 bases from V and 3 bases from J; bases unmatched to any gene: 16. Germline V lookup: CDR1 SGHRS, CDR2 YFSETQ. CDR3 DNA sequence: TGCGCCAGCAGTAAGGGCCCAGGGGCTAGCGGGGGGAACTACGAGCAGTACTTC. It encodes CASSKGPGASGGNYEQYF.

J is TRBJ2-2 and V is TRBV5-1; D gene uncertain. CDR1 and CDR2 (germline): SGHRS, YFSETQ. The CDR3 length is 15 residues. The ends were cut back, 0 bases at V and 1 base at J, with 7 bases in the middle. The chain's CDR3 is CASSLAIGNTGELFF. CDR3 bases: TGCGCCAGCAGCTTGGCTATTGGGAACACCGGGGAGCTGTTTTTT. The full variable domain, rest sourced from reference TRBV5-1 and TRBJ2-2, is KAGVTQTPRYLIKTRGQQVTLSCSPISGHRSVSWYQQTPGQGLQFLFEYFSETQRNKGNFPGRFSGRQFSNSRSEMNVSTLELGDSALYLCASSLAIGNTGELFFGEGSRLTVL.

This chain links TRBV14 with TRBJ2-5; D unclear. Germline CDR1 reads SGHDN; CDR2 reads FVKESK. The CDR3 extends over 13 amino acids. V gave up 2 bases and J gave up 0 bases, with 4 bases separating them. The CDR3 region is CASSQNYQETQYF. The DNA of the CDR3 is TGTGCCAGCAGCCAAAACTACCAAGAGACCCAGTACTTC.

In this sample, this clone turned up once. V usage is TRBV9 and J usage is TRBJ2-3; D is uncertain. V was pared by 2 bases and J by 0 bases, with 10 bases between. There are 15 residues in the CDR3. Germline assignment: CDR1 SGDLS and CDR2 YYNGEE. For the CDR3, the DNA is TGTGCCAGCAGCGTCCGGCAATCTAGCACAGATACGCAGTATTTT. Translating gives CASSVRQSSTDTQYF. Full variable domain (rest looked up from reference TRBV9 and TRBJ2-3): DSGVTQTPKHLITATGQRVTLRCSPRSGDLSVYWYQQSLDQGLQFLIQYYNGEERAKGNILERFSAQQFPDLHSELNLSSLELGDSALYFCASSVRQSSTDTQYFGPGTRLTVL.

The rearrangement joins TRBV19 to TRBJ1-5, with D hard to call. CDR1 and CDR2 (germline): LNHDA, SQIVND (reference sequence). Trimming cost V 6 bases and J 7 bases, with 13 bases left between them. The CDR3 runs to 13 residues. CDR3 DNA: TGTGCCAGTAGATCTAGAGAGTGGCAGCCCCAGCATTTT. Protein product: CASRSREWQPQHF.

The chain couples TRBV6-5 to TRBJ2-5, with unresolved D. The ends were cut back, 0 bases at V and 1 base at J, with 9 bases in the middle. CDR1 MNHEY and CDR2 SVGAGI come from the germline V gene. The CDR3 covers 15 residues. CDR3 nucleotide sequence: TGTGCCAGCAGTTACTCCGGCAGATTCCAAGAGACCCAGTACTTC. This encodes CASSYSGRFQETQYF.

This clone was counted a single time. The rearrangement links TRBV4-1 to TRBJ2-3; the match to TRBD2 covers 7 bases. Germline lookup yields CDR1 MGHRA and CDR2 YSYEKL. V shed 1 base, J shed 1 base, and the junction held 5 bases outside the gene matches. The CDR3 runs to 16 residues. The CDR3 DNA reads TGCGCCAGCAGCCAAGTGAGGCTAGCGGGCACAGATACGCAGTATTTT. It specifies CASSQVRLAGTDTQYF.

On this clone: Its ends do not fully match the called genes, so a read error is possible. The chain carries TRBV11-2 and TRBJ2-7, with D possibly TRBD1 on 5 matching bases. In germline, CDR1 is SGHAT, CDR2 FQNNGV. This CDR3 spans 19 amino acids. CDR3 coding DNA: TGTGCCAGCAGCCCAATAGGACCGATCGATCAGGGCATCTCCCACGAGCAGTACTTC. It is translated as CASSPIGPIDQGISHEQYF.

This clone was counted a single time. The genes are TRBV7-9 and TRBJ2-6; 10 positions match TRBD1. The CDR3 has 18 residues. V shed 6 bases and J 4 bases; nucleotides not matched to a gene: 12. Germline V gene sequence: CDR1 SEHNR, CDR2 FQNEAQ (reference sequence). The CDR3 DNA follows: TGTGCCAGCAGTTACGGGACAGGGGCCTCTTGGGGGGCCAACGTCCTGACTTTC. Protein sequence: CASSYGTGASWGANVLTF.

The genes are TRBV5-1 and TRBJ2-5; possibly TRBD1 for D (5 bases). Germline V CDR1 and CDR2: SGHRS, YFSETQ. V was clipped by 7 bases and J by 4 bases, with 8 bases between them. The CDR3 has 11 residues. CDR3 loop: CASHDRETQYF. CDR3 DNA: TGCGCCAGCCACGACAGAGAGACCCAGTACTTC.

The gene calls are TRBV7-3 and TRBJ2-7, with 8 positions matching TRBD1. The CDR3 extends over 17 amino acids. CDR1 and CDR2 from the germline V gene are SGHTA and FQGTGA. Trimming at V came to 6 bases and at J to 1 base, leaving 14 bases not matched to a gene. This CDR3 reads CASSRRDRRKKSYEQYF. CDR3 sequence (DNA): TGTGCCAGCAGTCGCCGGGACAGGCGAAAAAAGTCCTACGAGCAGTACTTC. Supplemented by reference TRBV7-3 and TRBJ2-7, the full variable domain reads GAGVSQTPSNKVTEKGKYVELRCDPISGHTALYWYRQSLGQGPEFLIYFQGTGAADDSGLPNDRFFAVRPEGSVSTLKIQRTERGDSAVYLCASSRRDRRKKSYEQYFGPGTRLTVT.

V usage is TRBV19 and J usage is TRBJ2-5; D tentatively fits TRBD1 or TRBD2 (5 bases each). This CDR3 has 14 residues. Per the germline V gene, CDR1 is LNHDA and CDR2 is SQIVND (reference sequence). V was shortened by 3 bases and J by 7 bases, with 15 bases between the two germline ends. The CDR3 DNA follows: TGTGCCAGTAGTATTGTGGGGGACGCAGGGACCCAGTACTTC. Encoded protein: CASSIVGDAGTQYF.

The chain employs TRBV28 and TRBJ1-1, with TRBD1 identical over 9 bases. CDR1 is MDHEN, CDR2 SYDVKM, per germline. CDR3 length equals 13 residues. The V gene end was trimmed by 0 bases and the J gene end by 12 bases; junction bases not matched to a gene: 5. The CDR3 here is CASSLWDRGGSFF. Written as DNA, the CDR3 is TGTGCCAGCAGTTTATGGGACAGGGGAGGTTCTTTCTTT.